These T cell receptor beta chains were read from a single sample in a study of blood T cell repertoires in COVID-19. The protocol was immunoSEQ multiplex PCR, while the TCRdb copy is restricted to in-frame clones and leaves out a portion. The table has some 100,000 clones, around 87% seen once; the top ten hold roughly 11%. Sequences were obtained from peripheral blood. The receptors originated from a woman in her twenties or thirties with acute or convalescent COVID-19. CDR3s include the opening cysteine and the closing phenylalanine or tryptophan.

11,TRBV25-1,CASKFYYEQYF
13,TRBV6-5,CASRRQEAGELFF
15,TRBV19,CASSIRGLNPEKLFF
15,TRBV5-1,CASSLDRGLSDTQYF
13,TRBV6-5,CASRPLLESPLHF
18,TRBV5-3,CARSLDRERRAEGRGYTF
15,TRBV7-3,CASSRMDRTDQPQHF
15,TRBV28,CASSFGAGPLYGYTF
14,TRBV28,CASTPPGTDYGYTF
15,TRBV13,CASSWTSGGYYEQYF
15,TRBV28,CASSPLTGYTYEQYF
16,TRBV27,CASSSLTGHPNQPQHF
15,TRBV11-2,CASSVNSGDSEKLFF
17,TRBV10-2,CASTRWGGNANTGELFF
16,TRBV2,CASSEMEANSGAEAFF
13,TRBV30,CAWSDQGRYGYTF
15,TRBV5-1,CASSPQDRETGELFF
15,TRBV2,CASSVRGNSYNEQFF